Following are 2 T cell receptor beta chains from one sample sequenced in a study of T cells in Graves' hyperthyroidism and ophthalmopathy. TCR beta CDR3 region amplification was performed from RNA transcripts. When the TCR CDR3 underwent first-round RT-PCR, the HTBI primer set was used. TCRdb fed the multiplex PCR reads into MiXCR, producing one record per CDR3 protein. The sample includes a few hundred thousand distinct CDR3 sequences, under 20% of them seen just once. Sequenced input: blood. These receptors originate from a man between 18 and 29 years old with Graves' ophthalmopathy.

This clonotype has more than one count but fewer than ten. The chain is built from TRBV5-6 and TRBJ2-7, with TRBD2 matching over 11 bases. Trimming cost V 2 bases and J 0 bases; bases outside gene matches: 7. The germline gives CDR1 SGHDT, CDR2 YYEEEE. CDR3 length: 17 amino acids. CDR3 loop: CASSFASGGLSSYEQYF. The CDR3 DNA reads as TGTGCCAGCAGCTTTGCTAGCGGGGGGCTGAGCTCCTACGAGCAGTACTTC.

This clonotype was observed many times. The rearrangement uses TRBV2 and TRBJ1-5, with TRBD1 matching over 9 bases. The CDR3 has 15 amino acids. CDR1 is SNHLY and CDR2 is FYNNEI in the germline V gene. Trimming took 7 bases from V and 1 from J; bases not matched to a gene: 5. CDR3 DNA sequence: TGTGCCAGCAATCAACAGGGGGCGAGCAATCAGCCCCAGCATTTT. As protein: CASNQQGASNQPQHF.